The 32 T cell receptor beta chains given below trace back to one sample, sequenced in a study of blood T cells in healthy people across ages. It was with a sample-barcoded 5' primer and a J-beta primer mix that a second PCR of roughly 7 to 11 cycles was run. MiXCR, run by TCRdb on the 5' RACE reads, gives a single entry per CDR3 protein. The sample carries around 1,000,000 distinct CDR3 sequences, 20% to 25% recorded once. The same data also contributed to another study, on T cells of mothers and their children.

The sample comprised blood. The receptor source for this set is a girl aged 2 to 9 in good health.

This clonotype was counted a few times. The genes are TRBV9 and TRBJ2-5; a possible D gene is TRBD2 (5 bases). Germline-derived CDR1 and CDR2 are SGDLS and YYNGEE. V gave up 4 bases and J gave up 1 base, with 14 bases separating them. The CDR3 is 15 residues long. CDR3 in DNA: TGTGCCAGCAGCCCCCGGGGTAGCGCCCAAGAGACCCAGTACTTC. Its translation is CASSPRGSAQETQYF.

This clonotype was seen more than once but under ten times. The chain is built from TRBV5-8 and TRBJ1-4; no reliable D call. V lost 2 bases and J 8 bases, leaving 10 bases between the germline ends. CDR1 SGHTS and CDR2 YDEGEE come from the germline V gene. This CDR3 has 13 amino acids. CDR3 in DNA: TGTGCCAGCAGCTTTATGGGTGACGAAAAACTGTTTTTT. The encoded protein is CASSFMGDEKLFF. Full variable domain (outside the CDR3, taken from reference TRBV5-8 and TRBJ1-4): EAGVTQSPTHLIKTRGQQATLRCSPISGHTSVYWYQQALGLGLQFLLWYDEGEERNRGNFPPRFSGRQFPNYSSELNVNALELEDSALYLCASSFMGDEKLFFGSGTQLSVL.

V and J are TRBV4-1 and TRBJ1-2; tentatively, D is TRBD1 (6 bases). V was shortened by 1 base and J by 8 bases, with 8 bases between the two germline ends. The CDR3 has 12 residues. Germline loops: CDR1 MGHRA, CDR2 YSYEKL. The chain's CDR3 is CASSQVGGGYTF. The CDR3 region has the DNA TGCGCCAGCAGCCAAGTGGGGGGCGGCTACACCTTC.

This clonotype came up many times. This sequence joins TRBV7-9 and TRBJ2-7; 10 bases fit TRBD2. Germline assignment: CDR1 SEHNR and CDR2 FQNEAQ (reference sequence). Trimming at V came to 3 bases and at J to 0 bases, leaving 2 bases not matched to a gene. The CDR3 is 15 amino acids. The CDR3 region is CASSFGLAVSYEQYF. In DNA, the CDR3 is TGTGCCAGCAGCTTTGGACTAGCGGTCTCCTACGAGCAGTACTTC.

The gene calls are TRBV7-3 and TRBJ2-5; D is possibly TRBD1 (8 bases). The assigned J gene may be wrong: the sequence end matches TRBJ2-7 better. Germline V gene sequence: CDR1 SGHTA, CDR2 FQGTGA. The CDR3 contains 15 residues. This CDR3 reads CASSEDYRGGYEQYF. The DNA of the CDR3 is TGTGCCAGCAGCGAAGATTACAGGGGGGGCTACGAGCAGTACTTC.

The J gene is TRBJ2-7, the V gene TRBV28, with D possibly TRBD2 on 6 matching bases. Germline CDR1 and CDR2: MDHEN and SYDVKM. V lost 2 bases, J lost 0 bases, and 14 bases lay in between. This CDR3 has 16 amino acids. The DNA of the CDR3 is TGTGCCAGCAGTTTAAGGTTGCAGCGGGTCTCCTACGAGCAGTACTTC. Encoded protein: CASSLRLQRVSYEQYF.

In this sample, this clonotype turned up a few times. The rearrangement uses TRBV12-3 or TRBV12-4 and TRBJ2-3; D may be TRBD2 (6 bases). The CDR3 has 23 residues. V was trimmed by 2 bases and J by 5 bases, leaving 38 bases between them. This CDR3 is CASSLRGHARVWDLLTSLDTQYF. The CDR3 DNA reads TGTGCCAGCAGTTTAAGGGGCCATGCTAGGGTATGGGACTTGCTCACATCCCTAGATACGCAGTATTTT.

The genes are TRBV19 and TRBJ1-5; D uncertain. The CDR3 extends over 14 amino acids. Germline V CDR1 and CDR2: LNHDA, SQIVND (reference sequence). The V and J ends lost 8 bases and 0 bases respectively, with 11 bases between them. In nucleotides, the CDR3 is TGTGCCAGTCAGAGGGCCAGTAGCAATCAGCCCCAGCATTTT. It yields the protein CASQRASSNQPQHF.

The chain links TRBV7-9 to TRBJ1-1; D ambiguous. There are 12 residues in the CDR3. V lost 5 bases, J lost 5 bases, and 9 bases lay in between. Germline CDR1 SEHNR, CDR2 FQNEAQ (reference sequence). The CDR3 sequence: CASSTVMTEAFF. In DNA, the CDR3 is TGTGCCAGCAGCACAGTTATGACTGAAGCTTTCTTT.

This clonotype was recorded at least ten times. The CDR3 DNA reads TGTGCCAGCAGCGTAGATGGAGCGGGAGGGTTAGAGACCCAGTACTTC. Translation: CASSVDGAGGLETQYF. The chain has TRBV9 and TRBJ2-5; 10 nucleotides agree with TRBD2. CDR3 size: 16 residues. Germline V lookup: CDR1 SGDLS, CDR2 YYNGEE. The V and J ends lost 0 bases and 4 bases, in that order; junction bases with no gene match: 6.

V gene TRBV27 combines with J gene TRBJ2-5; D gene ambiguous. The end of the DNA is better explained by TRBJ2-7, so the J call may be wrong. CDR1 is MNHEY, CDR2 SMNVEV, per germline (reference sequence). The length of the CDR3 is 14 residues. The CDR3 loop reads CASSPSAFSYEQYF. CDR3 sequence (DNA): TGTGCCAGCAGTCCCTCCGCCTTCTCCTACGAGCAGTACTTC.

The chain is built from TRBV20-1 and TRBJ2-1, with 13 bases matching TRBD2. The germline V gene has CDR1 DFQATT and CDR2 SNEGSKA (reference sequence). This CDR3 spans 16 amino acids. V shed 6 bases and J 3 bases; nucleotides not matched to a gene: 8. In DNA form, the CDR3 reads TGCAGTGCACTAGGGACTAGCGGGACGGACTACAATGAGCAGTTCTTC. This encodes CSALGTSGTDYNEQFF.

There are a few counts of this clonotype. The chain carries TRBV29-1 and TRBJ1-4; TRBD1 aligns across 10 bases. Germline V gene sequence: CDR1 SQVTM, CDR2 ANQGSEA. The V and J ends lost 6 bases and 8 bases, in that order; junction bases with no gene match: 3. There are 12 residues in the CDR3. CDR3 nucleotides: TGCAGCGTCCGGGACAGGGGCGAAAAACTGTTTTTT. Its translation is CSVRDRGEKLFF.

This clonotype has a handful of counts. V gene TRBV5-1 combines with J gene TRBJ2-5, with 8 bases aligning to TRBD2. Trimming cost V 4 bases and J 5 bases; bases outside gene matches: 10. The CDR3 contains 15 residues. Germline assignment: CDR1 SGHRS and CDR2 YFSETQ. CDR3 region: CASSVSGTRTETQYF. The CDR3 DNA reads TGCGCCAGCAGCGTTAGCGGGACCCGCACGGAGACCCAGTACTTC.

This clonotype occurred a few times. This sequence joins TRBV6-2 or TRBV6-3 and TRBJ2-7, with 7 bases identical to TRBD1. This CDR3 is 16 amino acids long. Germline CDR1 and CDR2: MNHEY and SVGEGT. After removal of 5 bases from V and 0 bases from J, the junction contained 10 bases not matched to a gene. The CDR3 DNA is TGTGCCAGCAGTCGAGATCCGGACAGGAGCTCCTACGAGCAGTACTTC. Translation gives CASSRDPDRSSYEQYF.

This chain's CDR3 is CASRRQGYGGDEQFF. In nucleotides, the CDR3 is TGTGCCAGTAGGAGACAGGGCTACGGGGGTGATGAGCAGTTCTTC. The chain links TRBV19 to TRBJ2-5; D perhaps matches TRBD1 (7 bases). The DNA end favors TRBJ2-1, so the J call may be wrong. The CDR3 sequence is 15 residues long. Per germline, CDR1 LNHDA and CDR2 SQIVND (reference sequence).

There are a few counts of this clonotype. This rearrangement joins TRBV12-3 or TRBV12-4 to TRBJ2-1; D not certain. The CDR3 runs to 14 residues. The germline V and J ends were trimmed by 1 base and 7 bases, with 11 bases remaining between them. CDR3 sequence: CASSLVPTPNEQFF. DNA for the CDR3: TGTGCCAGCAGTTTAGTCCCCACGCCTAATGAGCAGTTCTTC.

The V call is TRBV29-1, the J call TRBJ2-3; 9 bases fit TRBD2. V lost 1 base to trimming and J lost 2 bases; unmatched junction nucleotides: 13. Germline loops: CDR1 SQVTM, CDR2 ANQGSEA. CDR3 length: 18 residues. The CDR3 region is CSVEARRASGDNTDTQYF. The CDR3 nucleotides read TGCAGCGTTGAAGCCCGGAGAGCTAGCGGGGATAACACAGATACGCAGTATTTT.

This clonotype has at least ten counts. The chain uses TRBV7-3 and TRBJ2-7, with 9 bases matching TRBD1. TRBJ2-5 matches the DNA end more closely, so the J call is doubtful. The CDR3 covers 15 residues. Germline V gene lookup returns CDR1 SGHTA and CDR2 FQGTGA. CDR3 loop: CASSTQGAVGETQYF. As DNA, the CDR3 is TGTGCCAGCAGCACACAGGGGGCTGTAGGGGAGACCCAGTACTTC.

The chain employs TRBV5-1 and TRBJ2-1, with D perhaps TRBD1 (6 bases). The CDR3 length is 16 residues. Germline lookup yields CDR1 SGHRS and CDR2 YFSETQ. Trimming stripped 1 base from V and 0 bases from J, with 11 bases between. The CDR3 region has the DNA TGCGCCAGCAGCTTGTATCAGGGGAGCTCCTACAATGAGCAGTTCTTC. Its protein is CASSLYQGSSYNEQFF. The whole variable domain, filled in from reference TRBV5-1 and TRBJ2-1, reads KAGVTQTPRYLIKTRGQQVTLSCSPISGHRSVSWYQQTPGQGLQFLFEYFSETQRNKGNFPGRFSGRQFSNSRSEMNVSTLELGDSALYLCASSLYQGSSYNEQFFGPGTRLTVL.

V usage is TRBV3-1 and J usage is TRBJ1-2; D is undetermined. Per germline, CDR1 LGHDT and CDR2 YNNKEL (reference sequence). Trimming shortened V by 3 bases and J by 0 bases, and 14 bases separated the two germline ends. The CDR3 contains 16 residues. The CDR3 region is CASSQHGLESNYGYTF. CDR3 sequence (DNA): TGTGCCAGCAGCCAGCATGGACTCGAGTCTAACTATGGCTACACCTTC.

This clonotype turned up a few times. The chain has TRBV7-2 and TRBJ1-1; 7 bases are a match to TRBD1. This CDR3 spans 14 amino acids. Germline assignment: CDR1 SGHTA and CDR2 FQGNSA. V was pared by 3 bases and J by 4 bases, with 5 bases of the junction left unmatched. The DNA for the CDR3 is TGTGCCAGCAGCTTCTCAGGGGGGAGCACTGAAGCTTTCTTT. Translation: CASSFSGGSTEAFF.

In the case of this clonotype: An end of the junction does not agree with germline; a read error may underlie this. The V and J genes are TRBV7-9 and TRBJ2-5; no reliable D call. CDR1 and CDR2 (germline): SEHNR, FQNEAQ (reference sequence). This CDR3 is 16 amino acids long. The CDR3 sequence is CASSFPLRTLKEAQYF. The CDR3 DNA reads as TGTGCCAGCAGCTTCCCTTTACGGACGTTAAAAGAGGCCCAGTACTTC. The variable domain in full, with the rest retrieved from reference TRBV7-9 and TRBJ2-5, is DTGVSQNPRHKITKRGQNVTFRCDPISEHNRLYWYRQTLGQGPEFLTYFQNEAQLEKSRLLSDRFSAERPKGSFSTLEIQRTEQGDSAMYLCASSFPLRTLKEAQYFGPGTRLLVL.

The V call is TRBV5-1, the J call TRBJ1-5; D is unresolved. Germline V lookup: CDR1 SGHRS, CDR2 YFSETQ. V was cut by 0 bases and J by 6 bases, with 7 bases left in between. The CDR3 sequence is 13 residues long. For the CDR3, the DNA is TGCGCCAGCAGCTTGGAGCACTGTCAGCCCCAGCATTTT. Its protein is CASSLEHCQPQHF. The variable domain in full, completed from reference TRBV5-1 and TRBJ1-5, reads KAGVTQTPRYLIKTRGQQVTLSCSPISGHRSVSWYQQTPGQGLQFLFEYFSETQRNKGNFPGRFSGRQFSNSRSEMNVSTLELGDSALYLCASSLEHCQPQHFGDGTRLSIL.

The genes are TRBV10-1 and TRBJ2-1; unclear D gene. The V and J ends lost 5 bases and 8 bases respectively, with 7 bases between them. This CDR3 is built from 11 residues. CDR1 is WNHNN, CDR2 SYGVQD, per germline (reference sequence). CDR3 in amino acids: CASSTFDEQFF. For the CDR3, the DNA is TGCGCCAGCAGTACTTTCGATGAGCAGTTCTTC.

This clonotype was seen more than once but under ten times. The chain links TRBV12-3 or TRBV12-4 to TRBJ1-4; 8 bases fit TRBD1. The CDR3 extends over 15 amino acids. V was pared by 6 bases and J by 5 bases, with 8 bases of the junction left unmatched. The CDR3 DNA follows: TGTGCCAGCAGGATTTCCAGGACAGGGAATGAAAAACTGTTTTTT. It specifies CASRISRTGNEKLFF.

This clonotype occurred a few times. The chain has TRBV5-1 and TRBJ2-1; 7 bases map to TRBD1. The V and J ends lost 4 bases and 6 bases, in that order; junction bases with no gene match: 7. Germline CDR1 is SGHRS and CDR2 is YFSETQ. The CDR3 consists of 14 residues. The CDR3 DNA sequence: TGCGCCAGCAGCAAAGGGACAGCCTCCAATGAGCAGTTCTTC. Translated, it gives CASSKGTASNEQFF.

DNA for the CDR3: TGTGCCAGCAGTTCCGGGACAGTTAATGAAAAACTGTTTTTT. It translates to CASSSGTVNEKLFF. The chain couples TRBV6-5 to TRBJ1-4; 7 nucleotides agree with TRBD1. This CDR3 is built from 14 residues. The V and J ends lost 4 bases and 4 bases, in that order; junction bases with no gene match: 3. Germline assignment: CDR1 MNHEY and CDR2 SVGAGI.

In its sample, this clonotype was seen a few times. The V call is TRBV12-5, the J call TRBJ2-5; the D gene is possibly TRBD2 (5 bases). V was shortened by 0 bases and J by 11 bases, with 13 bases between the two germline ends. Germline CDR1 LGHNT, CDR2 FRNRAP. The CDR3 consists of 13 residues. The CDR3 spells CASGLVGPGEQYF. DNA for the CDR3: TGTGCTAGTGGTTTGGTAGGGCCTGGGGAGCAGTACTTC. The full variable domain, its missing parts supplied by reference TRBV12-5 and TRBJ2-5, is DARVTQTPRHKVTEMGQEVTMRCQPILGHNTVFWYRQTMMQGLELLAYFRNRAPLDDSGMPKDRFSAEMPDATLATLKIQPSEPRDSAVYFCASGLVGPGEQYFGPGTRLLVL.

This clonotype has just a few counts. An end of the junction differs from the germline gene, which may be a read error. This chain connects TRBV29-1 to TRBJ2-5; D might be TRBD1 (5 bases). The germline gives CDR1 SQVTM, CDR2 ANQGSEA. The CDR3 totals 13 residues. The CDR3 protein is CSIEWTPQETQYF. DNA for the CDR3: TGCAGCATTGAATGGACACCTCAAGAGACCCAGTACTTC. The full variable domain, rest sourced from reference TRBV29-1 and TRBJ2-5, is SAVISQKPSRDICQRGTSLTIQCQVDSQVTMMFWYRQQPGQSLTLIATANQGSEATYESGFVIDKFPISRPNLTFSTLTVSNMSPEDSSIYLCSIEWTPQETQYFGPGTRLLVL.

A few counts support this clonotype. V is TRBV7-6 and J is TRBJ2-1; TRBD2 matches at 11 bases. TRBJ2-7 explains the end of the DNA better; the J call may be wrong. Germline CDR1 is SGHVS and CDR2 is FNYEAQ. The CDR3 totals 16 residues. The CDR3 DNA is TGTGCCAGCAGCTTAGAGGCTAGCGGGGGGACCTACGAGCAGTACTTC. Translating it yields CASSLEASGGTYEQYF.

This clonotype has just a few counts. The junction departs from the called germline gene at one end, perhaps through a read error. The chain recombines TRBV14 with TRBJ1-3; the D gene is possibly TRBD1 (5 bases). CDR3 length equals 14 residues. Looked up from germline, CDR1 is SGHDN and CDR2 is FVKESK. The CDR3 sequence is CASSTGKWGYPLDF. The CDR3 region has the DNA TGTGCCAGCAGCACCGGGAAGTGGGGGTATCCCCTGGATTTT.